This is a list of T cell receptor beta chains from one sample in a study of blood T cells in healthy people across ages. A single record per CDR3 protein comes from TCRdb applying MiXCR to the 5' RACE reads. The sample has some 940,000 distinct CDR3 sequences, 25% to 35% seen once. The sample was also reused in another study, on T cells of mothers and their children.

The sequenced material came from blood. These receptors came from a woman aged 40-49 years in good health. Each CDR3 is given with its conserved first and last residue. A D gene is named only where the DNA matches it firmly. Some rows have no size entry. The others give once, few or many, or a class for an expanded clone.

j_call v_call d_call clone_size cdr3_aa cdr3_nt
TRBJ1-2 TRBV6-5 TRBD1 - CASSYSQGGGNGYTF TGTGCCAGCAGTTACTCACAGGGGGGCGGCAATGGCTACACCTTC
TRBJ2-7 TRBV5-1 TRBD1 - CASSGDRQYF TGCGCCAGCAGCGGGGACAGGCAGTACTTC
TRBJ2-7 TRBV3-1 - few CATQRAGATYEQYF TGTGCCACCCAACGGGCAGGCGCAACCTACGAGCAGTACTTC
TRBJ2-3 TRBV7-3 - few CASSLTVLGDTQYF TGTGCCAGCAGCTTAACGGTACTAGGAGATACGCAGTATTTT
TRBJ2-1 TRBV12-3/TRBV12-4 - few CASSLRTTFF TGTGCCAGCAGTTTAAGGACGACGTTCTTC
TRBJ2-7 TRBV10-3 - many CAITAGTNSYEQYF TGTGCCATCACGGCGGGCACGAACTCCTACGAGCAGTACTTC
TRBJ2-1 TRBV7-9 - once CASSLRRDRQETQFF TGTGCCAGCAGCTTAAGGAGGGACCGCCAAGAGACCCAGTTCTTC
TRBJ2-7 TRBV5-1 TRBD1 many CASSVDRGSSYEQYF TGCGCCAGCAGCGTCGACAGGGGGAGCTCCTACGAGCAGTACTTC
TRBJ1-5 TRBV7-2 - - CASSPEGGAVQPQHF TGTGCCAGCAGCCCGGAGGGGGGGGCTGTGCAGCCCCAGCATTTT
TRBJ1-4 TRBV20-1 TRBD1 - CSAEEGAGEKLFF TGCAGTGCTGAAGAGGGGGCAGGTGAAAAACTGTTTTTT
TRBJ1-1 TRBV3-1 - - CASSQGKGWATEAFF TGTGCCAGCAGCCAAGGGAAGGGTTGGGCCACTGAAGCTTTCTTT
TRBJ2-4 TRBV20-1 - - CSARDPIGTTNEQYF TGCAGTGCTAGAGATCCCATAGGTACCACCAATGAGCAGTACTTC
TRBJ2-1 TRBV5-1 TRBD2 - CATKEASGGGEQFF TGCGCCACCAAGGAAGCTAGCGGGGGGGGTGAGCAGTTCTTC
TRBJ2-3 TRBV12-3/TRBV12-4 TRBD1 - CASSSPPNDRGQDTQYF TGTGCCAGCAGTTCCCCGCCCAACGATAGGGGGCAAGATACGCAGTATTTT
TRBJ2-7 TRBV29-1 - many CSVEAKYEQYF TGCAGCGTTGAAGCCAAATACGAGCAGTACTTC
TRBJ1-2 TRBV5-1 - - CASSEGRTTPGGYTF TGCGCCAGCAGCGAAGGCAGGACCACTCCTGGTGGCTACACCTTC
TRBJ1-5 TRBV12-3/TRBV12-4 - - CASSPFGREVSQPQHF TGTGCCAGCAGCCCTTTCGGCAGGGAGGTGAGTCAGCCCCAGCATTTT
TRBJ2-7 TRBV7-9 TRBD1 many CASSYMTGTHEQYF TGTGCCAGCAGCTACATGACAGGGACCCACGAGCAGTACTTC
TRBJ2-7 TRBV14 - - CASSPSMPPYEQYF TGTGCCAGCAGCCCAAGTATGCCCCCCTACGAGCAGTACTTC
TRBJ2-5 TRBV12-3/TRBV12-4 - - CAGSFRDLYQETQYF TGTGCCGGCAGTTTCAGGGACCTGTACCAAGAGACCCAGTACTTC
TRBJ1-5 TRBV27 TRBD1 - CASSPRTGGSQPQHF TGTGCCAGCAGTCCCCGGACAGGGGGAAGTCAGCCCCAGCATTTT
TRBJ2-7 TRBV7-2 TRBD1 many CASSFDRGNSYEQYF TGTGCCAGCAGCTTTGACAGGGGAAACTCCTACGAGCAGTACTTC
TRBJ1-5 TRBV7-2 - - CASSLERTVNQPQHF TGTGCCAGCAGCTTAGAGAGGACAGTCAATCAGCCCCAGCATTTT
TRBJ2-7 TRBV7-2 TRBD1 few CASSGRDRASYEQYF TGTGCCAGCAGCGGGCGGGACAGGGCCTCCTACGAGCAGTACTTC
TRBJ2-3 TRBV27 - - CASSETRPADTQYF TGTGCCAGCAGCGAGACTAGACCTGCAGATACGCAGTATTTT
TRBJ1-2 TRBV7-3 - - CASSPISGGIGGYTF TGTGCCAGCAGCCCCATCAGTGGGGGCATTGGGGGCTACACCTTC
TRBJ1-2 TRBV28 - many CASTGEPYGYTF TGTGCCAGCACGGGAGAACCCTATGGCTACACCTTC
TRBJ1-5 TRBV7-8 - few CASSLALGNQPQHF TGTGCCAGCAGCTTAGCATTGGGTAATCAGCCCCAGCATTTT
TRBJ2-1 TRBV28 - many CASSLDSLYKQFF TGTGCCAGCAGTTTGGACAGTCTTTATAAGCAGTTCTTC
TRBJ2-7 TRBV29-1 TRBD2 many CSVVDPSGGTNYEQYF TGCAGCGTTGTTGATCCTAGCGGGGGGACAAACTACGAGCAGTACTTC
TRBJ1-2 TRBV20-1 TRBD1 many CSASNLEAQGARGYTF TGCAGTGCTAGTAACTTAGAGGCACAGGGGGCTAGGGGCTACACCTTC
TRBJ1-1 TRBV4-1 TRBD1 - CASSHRQGGVTYTEAFF TGCGCCAGCAGCCATCGTCAGGGGGGAGTAACGTACACTGAAGCTTTCTTT
TRBJ2-7 TRBV7-9 TRBD1 few CASSSRGTGLDEQYF TGTGCCAGCAGCTCGAGGGGGACAGGCCTCGACGAGCAGTACTTC
TRBJ2-6 TRBV14 TRBD1 many CASSSLPGTGGSGANVLTF TGTGCCAGCAGCTCGCTGCCCGGGACAGGGGGCTCTGGGGCCAACGTCCTGACTTTC
TRBJ1-1 TRBV5-1 - - CASSLVRGAVGEAFF TGCGCCAGCAGCTTGGTGCGGGGGGCGGTTGGTGAAGCTTTCTTT
TRBJ2-3 TRBV3-1 - - CASSTQIGGGGGTDTQYF TGTGCCAGCAGCACGCAGATTGGAGGGGGCGGCGGCACAGATACGCAGTATTTT
TRBJ2-7 TRBV11-2 - many CASSLVETYAYEQYF TGTGCCAGCAGCTTGGTCGAGACCTACGCCTACGAGCAGTACTTC
TRBJ2-4 TRBV11-2 - - CASSPNSRLAKNIQYF TGTGCCAGCAGTCCCAACAGTCGATTAGCCAAAAACATTCAGTACTTC
TRBJ1-4 TRBV7-6 TRBD1 few CASSPGTGGEKLFF TGTGCCAGCAGCCCCGGGACAGGGGGAGAAAAACTGTTTTTT
TRBJ2-5 TRBV7-9 - - CASGTRTGEQYF TGTGCCAGCGGCACCAGGACGGGAGAGCAGTACTTC
TRBJ2-1 TRBV7-2 TRBD2 many CASSTGLAGNNEQFF TGTGCCAGCAGCACAGGACTAGCGGGGAACAATGAGCAGTTCTTC
TRBJ2-1 TRBV18 - many CASSLSHRDNEQFF TGTGCCAGCTCACTTAGTCACAGGGATAATGAGCAGTTCTTC
TRBJ2-1 TRBV7-2 TRBD2 few CASSPRGDFLQFF TGTGCCAGCAGCCCCCGGGGGGACTTTTTGCAGTTCTTC
TRBJ2-1 TRBV20-1 - many CSARDPGGRVSYNEQFF TGCAGTGCTAGAGATCCTGGGGGCCGGGTTTCCTACAATGAGCAGTTCTTC
TRBJ2-5 TRBV12-3/TRBV12-4 - once CASSLQQTTTQYF TGTGCCAGCAGTTTACAGCAAACAACGACCCAGTACTTC
TRBJ2-3 TRBV25-1 TRBD1 many CASSELGQGITDTQYF TGTGCCAGCAGTGAATTGGGACAGGGTATCACAGATACGCAGTATTTT
TRBJ2-7 TRBV7-2 - many CASSLGVVLEQYF TGTGCCAGCAGCTTAGGCGTAGTCCTCGAGCAGTACTTC
TRBJ2-1 TRBV5-1 - - CASSLRGVVNEQFF TGCGCCAGCAGCTTAAGGGGGGTTGTAAATGAGCAGTTCTTC
TRBJ1-2 TRBV20-1 TRBD1 - CSARALDRDRSFNYGYTF TGCAGTGCTAGAGCCCTGGACCGGGACAGGTCTTTTAACTATGGCTACACCTTC
TRBJ1-2 TRBV7-9 - - CASSLGGERDGYTF TGTGCCAGCAGCTTGGGCGGGGAGCGGGATGGCTACACCTTC
TRBJ1-3 TRBV6-2/TRBV6-3 - few CASSYDRSSGNTIYF TGTGCCAGCAGTTACGACAGAAGCTCTGGAAACACCATATATTTT
TRBJ2-4 TRBV15 TRBD2 few CATSRSIAGGPNYIQYF TGTGCCACCAGCAGATCCATAGCGGGGGGGCCTAATTACATTCAGTACTTC
TRBJ1-1 TRBV12-3/TRBV12-4 - - CASSLDARHTEAFF TGTGCCAGCAGTTTAGACGCCCGGCACACTGAAGCTTTCTTT